This TCR beta chain was identified during a study of T-cell reconstitution after alpha-beta-depleted transplantation in children. Germline assignment: CDR1 SNHLY and CDR2 FYNNEI. The CDR3 covers 12 residues. Trimming left V 6 bases short and J 7 bases short, with 13 bases between. As it was prepared, the TCRbeta library received unique molecular identifiers. TCRdb reanalysed the PCR reads using MiXCR and keeps one entry per CDR3 protein. This sample yields about 540,000 distinct CDR3 sequences, of which around 17% are seen a single time; 3.3% belongs to the top ten. This clonotype was counted a few times.

The receptor was isolated from a human donor who donated a stem cell graft to a child with acute lymphoblastic leukemia. The gene calls are TRBV2 and TRBJ2-7, with D perhaps TRBD2 (6 bases). The material sequenced was PBMCs from the stem cell graft donor, taken from the stem cell graft. The CDR3 sequence is CASRAGGGEQYF. The CDR3 nucleotides are TGTGCCAGCAGAGCTGGGGGAGGAGAGCAGTACTTC.